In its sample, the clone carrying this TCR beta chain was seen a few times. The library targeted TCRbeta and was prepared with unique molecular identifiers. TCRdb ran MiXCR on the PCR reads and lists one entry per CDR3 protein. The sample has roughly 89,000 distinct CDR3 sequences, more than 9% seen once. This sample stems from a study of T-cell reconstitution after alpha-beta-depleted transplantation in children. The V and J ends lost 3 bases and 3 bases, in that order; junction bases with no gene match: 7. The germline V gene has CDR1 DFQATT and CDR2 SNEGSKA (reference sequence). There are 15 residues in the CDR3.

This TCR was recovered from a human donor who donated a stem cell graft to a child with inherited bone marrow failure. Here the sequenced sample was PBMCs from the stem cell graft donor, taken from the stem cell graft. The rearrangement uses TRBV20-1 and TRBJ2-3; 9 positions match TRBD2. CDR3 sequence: CSASPRTSETDTQYF. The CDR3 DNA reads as TGCAGTGCTAGTCCTAGGACTAGCGAGACAGATACGCAGTATTTT.